These T cell receptor beta chains were read from a single sample in a study of shared clonotypes between healthy human individuals. Produced via immunoSEQ multiplex PCR; TCRdb's table is partial and in-frame only. The sample comprises over 800,000 clones, 80% to 95% of which are singletons, and about 24% rests with the top ten. Input material: naive CD8+ T cells sorted from blood. These receptors all stem from a man younger than 40 in good health. CDR3s include the opening cysteine and the closing phenylalanine or tryptophan. The D gene is left open where the match is weak. A row's size may be missing; if present it is once, few, many or a size class.

TRBV10-3	TRBD2	-	TRBJ2-2	TGTGCCATCAGTGACCCGGGAGGGTTCGGCACCGGGGAGCTGTTTTTT	CAISDPGGFGTGELFF
TRBV30	TRBD1	-	TRBJ1-5	TGTGCCTGGAGTGAGGGGACAGGGGTCCAGCCCCAGCATTTT	CAWSEGTGVQPQHF
TRBV6-5	-	-	TRBJ2-5	TGTGCCAGCAGTTACTTCTTTACAAACCAAGAGACCCAGTACTTC	CASSYFFTNQETQYF
TRBV30	TRBD1	-	TRBJ2-7	TGTGCCTGCGTAAACAGGGGGTTCTCCTACGAGCAGTACTTC	CACVNRGFSYEQYF
TRBV5-4	TRBD1	-	TRBJ2-7	TGTGCCAGCAGTTATGGGACAGGAGGTCCCGAGCAGTACTTC	CASSYGTGGPEQYF
TRBV4-1	-	-	TRBJ1-2	TGCGCCAGCAGCCAAGACCCAGGGGCTGGCTATGGCTACACCTTC	CASSQDPGAGYGYTF
TRBV29-1	-	once	TRBJ2-7	TGCAGCGCCCGGCGTTTAGGGCCCTACGAGCAGTACTTC	CSARRLGPYEQYF
TRBV5-5	-	-	TRBJ1-5	TGTGCCAGCAGCCCCGTCGGGGATAGCAATCAGCCCCAGCATTTT	CASSPVGDSNQPQHF
TRBV27	-	-	TRBJ2-1	TGTGCCAGCAGCTTACAGGGTCGAAGGAGGGATGAGCAGTTCTTC	CASSLQGRRRDEQFF
TRBV6-1	TRBD1	-	TRBJ1-5	TGTGCCAGCAGTGAAACCTGGGCAGGGGGCGGGGGTAGCAATCAGCCCCAGCATTTT	CASSETWAGGGGSNQPQHF
TRBV5-1	-	-	TRBJ2-1	TGCGCCAGCAGCCCATCACCGGGCCCCATTCATGAGCAGTTCTTC	CASSPSPGPIHEQFF
TRBV9	-	-	TRBJ2-3	TGTGCCAGCAGCCCCTGGGTGACTAGGAGCACAGATACGCAGTATTTT	CASSPWVTRSTDTQYF
TRBV7-9	-	-	TRBJ2-3	TGTGCCAGCAGCTATGCGACTAACCCAGATACGCAGTATTTT	CASSYATNPDTQYF
TRBV7-8	TRBD2	-	TRBJ2-3	TGTGCCAGCAGCCTCAGGGGGACTAGCGGATCTAGCACAGATACGCAGTATTTT	CASSLRGTSGSSTDTQYF
TRBV28	-	-	TRBJ2-7	TGTGCCAGCAGTTTTTACTCGGGGGGCCAGCGGGAAATCTCCTACGAGCAGTACTTC	CASSFYSGGQREISYEQYF
TRBV6-6	-	-	TRBJ2-1	TGTGCCAGCAGTCCCACCCCAGTCTCTAATGAGCAGTTCTTC	CASSPTPVSNEQFF
TRBV6-5	-	-	TRBJ1-1	TGTGCCAGCAGTTACTCTTACCCCGCGGTCGGTGAAGCTTTCTTT	CASSYSYPAVGEAFF
TRBV7-6	-	-	TRBJ2-7	TGTGCCAGCAGCTCTCGGGACTCCTCCTACGAGCAGTACTTC	CASSSRDSSYEQYF
TRBV10-3	TRBD1	-	TRBJ2-7	TGTGCCATCAGTGAGTCGACGGGACAGGCCTCCTACGAGCAGTACTTC	CAISESTGQASYEQYF
TRBV15	-	-	TRBJ2-3	TGTGCCACCAGCAGGGAGAGGGGCACGGGATCAGATACGCAGTATTTT	CATSRERGTGSDTQYF
TRBV4-1	TRBD1	-	TRBJ2-7	TGCGCCAGCAGCCACGAGAAGACAGGGTCCTACGAGCAGTACTTC	CASSHEKTGSYEQYF
TRBV19	-	once	TRBJ2-1	TGTGCCAGTAGTATCCTAGTTCGGAATGAGCAGTTCTTC	CASSILVRNEQFF
TRBV4-3	TRBD2	-	TRBJ2-3	TGCGCCAGCAGCCACGGCGGGAGGCTAGATACGCAGTATTTT	CASSHGGRLDTQYF
TRBV9	-	-	TRBJ2-3	TGTGCCAGCAGCGTATCCGGGGGAACAGATACGCAGTATTTT	CASSVSGGTDTQYF
TRBV15	TRBD2	-	TRBJ2-1	TGTGCCACCAGCAGAGGTTCTAGCGGGAGGGCGTCCGTCACGCACAATGAGCAGTTCTTC	CATSRGSSGRASVTHNEQFF
TRBV7-9	TRBD1	-	TRBJ1-5	TGTGCCAGCAGCACTACTGTTATACAGGGGGAATTGGATCAGCCCCAGCATTTT	CASSTTVIQGELDQPQHF
TRBV5-4	-	-	TRBJ2-1	TGTGCCAGCAGACTGGAGTACAATGAGCAGTTCTTC	CASRLEYNEQFF
TRBV9	-	-	TRBJ2-1	TGTGCCAGCAGCGTCTCCAACAATGAGCAGTTCTTC	CASSVSNNEQFF
TRBV7-9	-	-	TRBJ2-6	TGTGCCAGCAGCGCCCCCGACTCTGGGGCCAACGTCCTGACTTTC	CASSAPDSGANVLTF
TRBV7-9	-	-	TRBJ2-1	TGTGCCAGCAGCTCCCGGGAGGGGGCAAATTCTTGGGAGCAGTTCTTC	CASSSREGANSWEQFF
TRBV19	-	once	TRBJ1-1	TGTGCCAGTAGTCTACAGGGTCGGGTCACTGAAGCTTTCTTT	CASSLQGRVTEAFF
TRBV4-2	-	-	TRBJ2-2	TGTGCCAGCAGCCCCATTGGGGGTACGGAGCTGTTTTTT	CASSPIGGTELFF
TRBV7-9	-	-	TRBJ2-3	TGTGCCAGCAGCTTACCTACTCAGGGCACCCGCACAGATACGCAGTATTTT	CASSLPTQGTRTDTQYF
TRBV11-3	TRBD1	-	TRBJ2-2	TGTGCCAGCAGCTTACAGGGGGCCCATTCCGGGGAGCTGTTTTTT	CASSLQGAHSGELFF
TRBV11-2	TRBD1	-	TRBJ1-1	TGTGCCAGCAGCTTAGGGACAGGGGGCATAACTGAAGCTTTCTTT	CASSLGTGGITEAFF